Sequencing of this T cell receptor (beta chain) was carried out in a study of CD8+ T cells in alopecia areata. Study background: Treated individuals took tofacitinib by mouth, 5 to 10 mg twice daily. Tofacitinib therapy took 6 to 18 months; 6 months off drug came after.

The CDR3 extends over 14 amino acids. The V and J ends lost 4 bases and 0 bases respectively, with 10 bases between them. Per germline, CDR1 SQVTM and CDR2 ANQGSEA. This clone has only one observation. Its target is not known. RNA was extracted and reverse transcribed into cDNA as the sequencing template. Data came from immunoSEQ multiplex PCR; TCRdb stores just in-frame clones and leaves some out. There are around 160,000 clones in the sample; 87% occur only once, and over 13% lies in the top ten. Alopecia areata patients provided lesional scalp punch biopsies and peripheral blood, both collected for the study. Broader study findings: Affected scalp, especially in alopecia totalis/universalis, had a higher clonality than normal scalp did.

The receptor comes from a human donor with alopecia areata. Sequences were derived from CD8+ T cells sorted from blood, sampled at week 0. V is TRBV29-1 and J is TRBJ1-5; tentative D call: TRBD1 (5 bases). The CDR3: CSVVTGGSNQPQHF. For the CDR3, the DNA is TGCAGCGTTGTTACTGGGGGTAGCAATCAGCCCCAGCATTTT.